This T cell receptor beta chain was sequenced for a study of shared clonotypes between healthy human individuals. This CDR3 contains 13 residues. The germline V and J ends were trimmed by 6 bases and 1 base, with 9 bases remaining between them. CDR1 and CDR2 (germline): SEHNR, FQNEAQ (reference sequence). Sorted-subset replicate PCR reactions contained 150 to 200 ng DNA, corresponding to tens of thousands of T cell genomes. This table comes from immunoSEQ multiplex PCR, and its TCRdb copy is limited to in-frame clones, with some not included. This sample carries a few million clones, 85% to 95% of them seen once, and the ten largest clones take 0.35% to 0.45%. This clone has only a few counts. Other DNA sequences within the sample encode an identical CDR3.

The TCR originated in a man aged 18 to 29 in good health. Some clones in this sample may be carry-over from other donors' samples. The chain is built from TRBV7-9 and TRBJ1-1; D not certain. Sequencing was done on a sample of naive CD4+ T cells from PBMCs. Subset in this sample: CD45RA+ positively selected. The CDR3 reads CASSSDGNTEAFF. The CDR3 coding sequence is TGTGCCAGCAGTTCGGACGGGAACACTGAAGCTTTCTTT.